These 7 T cell receptor beta chains came from one sample sequenced in a study of chemoradiotherapy in HPV16-positive cancers. Clones were sequenced by immunoSEQ multiplex PCR, and TCRdb holds only the in-frame ones, with some missing. The sample records tens of thousands of clones, 80% to 90% being singletons. The material sequenced was blood, taken from a patient who underwent chemoradiotherapy. These receptors were collected from a human donor with HPV-associated anogenital cancer.

The chain has TRBV30 and TRBJ1-5; 9 bases line up with TRBD1. Germline V gives CDR1 GTSNPN, CDR2 SVGIG (reference sequence). Trimming cost V 2 bases and J 7 bases; bases outside gene matches: 9. The CDR3 has 15 amino acids. In DNA form, the CDR3 reads TGTGCCTGGAGTAACAGGGGGCGTACAAGACAGCCCCAGCATTTT. Translated: CAWSNRGRTRQPQHF.

CDR3 in amino acids: CASGADRGRYEQYF. The CDR3 DNA follows: TGTGCCAGCGGTGCGGACAGGGGTCGCTACGAGCAGTACTTC. The genes are TRBV27 and TRBJ2-7; 9 bases map to TRBD1. The ends lost 8 bases at V and 3 bases at J; junction bases unmatched: 8. The CDR3 totals 14 residues. Germline V lookup: CDR1 MNHEY, CDR2 SMNVEV (reference sequence).

V gene TRBV14 combines with J gene TRBJ2-3; D is perhaps TRBD2 (5 bases). This CDR3 has 15 residues. Germline loops: CDR1 SGHDN, CDR2 FVKESK. Trimming shortened V by 4 bases and J by 1 base, and 12 bases separated the two germline ends. The CDR3 DNA reads TGTGCCAGCAGCCTTTTCGGGCGGGGCACAGATACGCAGTATTTT. Its protein product is CASSLFGRGTDTQYF.

The rearrangement uses TRBV19 and TRBJ2-1; 8 bases map to TRBD2. Germline CDR1 is LNHDA and CDR2 is SQIVND (reference sequence). Trimming removed 6 bases from V and 0 bases from J; junction bases left unmatched: 4. This CDR3 region has 15 residues. CDR3 residues: CASRLAGPSYNEQFF. The CDR3 DNA sequence: TGTGCCAGTAGGCTAGCGGGTCCCTCCTACAATGAGCAGTTCTTC.

The rearrangement links TRBV7-9 to TRBJ2-5; possibly TRBD2 for D (5 bases). CDR1 is SEHNR, CDR2 FQNEAQ, per germline (reference sequence). The CDR3 has 18 residues. V was pared by 5 bases and J by 2 bases, with 24 bases between. The CDR3 bases are TGTGCCAGCAGCGAGCCAGCAGGCAGCCCCCGGACTCAAGAGACCCAGTACTTC. Translated: CASSEPAGSPRTQETQYF.

This rearrangement joins TRBV20-1 to TRBJ2-1, with 7 bases identical to TRBD1. In germline, CDR1 is DFQATT, CDR2 SNEGSKA (reference sequence). The CDR3 is 11 amino acids. V dropped 5 bases and J dropped 12; count of bases not matched to a gene: 7. The chain's CDR3 is CSAEDRALQFF. Written as DNA, the CDR3 is TGCAGTGCTGAAGACAGGGCTTTGCAGTTCTTC.

This chain connects TRBV5-1 to TRBJ1-2, with 10 bases matching TRBD1. Germline V gene sequence: CDR1 SGHRS, CDR2 YFSETQ. The CDR3 contains 14 residues. With 3 bases clipped from V and 7 bases from J, the junction kept 6 bases outside the gene matches. The CDR3 nucleotides read TGCGCCAGCAGCTATGGGACAGGGGAAAGTGGCTACACCTTC. This codes for CASSYGTGESGYTF. Full variable domain (rest looked up from reference TRBV5-1 and TRBJ1-2): KAGVTQTPRYLIKTRGQQVTLSCSPISGHRSVSWYQQTPGQGLQFLFEYFSETQRNKGNFPGRFSGRQFSNSRSEMNVSTLELGDSALYLCASSYGTGESGYTFGSGTRLTVV.